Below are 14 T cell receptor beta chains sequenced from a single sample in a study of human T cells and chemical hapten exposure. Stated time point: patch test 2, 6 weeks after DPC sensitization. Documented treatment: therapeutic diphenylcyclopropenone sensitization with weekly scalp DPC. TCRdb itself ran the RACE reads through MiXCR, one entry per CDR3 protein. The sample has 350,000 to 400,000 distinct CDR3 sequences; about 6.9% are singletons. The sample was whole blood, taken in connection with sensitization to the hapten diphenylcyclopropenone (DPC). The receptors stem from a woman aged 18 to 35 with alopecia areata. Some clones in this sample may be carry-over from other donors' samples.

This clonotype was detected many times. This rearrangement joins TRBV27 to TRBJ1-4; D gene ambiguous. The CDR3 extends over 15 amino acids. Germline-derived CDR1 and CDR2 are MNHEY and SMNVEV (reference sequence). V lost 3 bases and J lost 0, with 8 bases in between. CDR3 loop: CASSLKAATNEKLFF. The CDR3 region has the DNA TGTGCCAGCAGTTTGAAAGCTGCAACTAATGAAAAACTGTTTTTT.

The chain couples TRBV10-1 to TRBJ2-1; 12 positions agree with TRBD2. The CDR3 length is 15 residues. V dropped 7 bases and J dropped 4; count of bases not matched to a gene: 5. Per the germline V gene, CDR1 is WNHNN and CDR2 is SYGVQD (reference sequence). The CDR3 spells CASTPTSGGYNEQFF. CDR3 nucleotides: TGCGCCAGCACCCCGACTAGCGGGGGATACAATGAGCAGTTCTTC.

This CDR3 is CASKGGMNTEAFF. The CDR3 DNA reads as TGTGCCAGTAAAGGGGGTATGAACACTGAAGCTTTCTTT. The chain recombines TRBV7-2 with TRBJ1-1, with D possibly matching TRBD1 (6 bases). This CDR3 contains 13 residues. V was shortened by 9 bases and J by 0 bases, with 11 bases between the two germline ends. Germline-derived CDR1 and CDR2 are SGHTA and FQGNSA.

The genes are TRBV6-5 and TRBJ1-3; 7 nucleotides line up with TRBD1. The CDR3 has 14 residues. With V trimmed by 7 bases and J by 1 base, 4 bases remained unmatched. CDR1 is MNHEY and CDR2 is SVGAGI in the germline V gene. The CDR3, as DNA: TGTGCCAGCACCCGACAGGGATCTGGAAACACCATATATTTT. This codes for CASTRQGSGNTIYF.

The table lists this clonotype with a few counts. CDR3 nucleotides: TGTGCCAGCAGCCTGACGGTGGACCAAGAGACCCAGTACTTC. Translation: CASSLTVDQETQYF. The chain joins TRBV7-3 to TRBJ2-5; no definite D call. The CDR3 spans 14 residues. Trimming stripped 5 bases from V and 0 bases from J, with 10 bases between. Germline V CDR1 and CDR2: SGHTA, FQGTGA.

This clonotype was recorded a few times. In DNA, the CDR3 is TGTGCCAGCAGCCCCCAAGGGGGGATAGCAGGTTACGAGCAGTACTTC. Its translation: CASSPQGGIAGYEQYF. V is TRBV11-2 and J is TRBJ2-7; D assignment may be TRBD1 or TRBD2 (6 bases each). The CDR3 is made up of 16 amino acids. CDR1 is SGHAT, CDR2 FQNNGV, per germline. The V gene lost 5 bases and the J gene lost 4 bases, with 21 bases spanning the gap.

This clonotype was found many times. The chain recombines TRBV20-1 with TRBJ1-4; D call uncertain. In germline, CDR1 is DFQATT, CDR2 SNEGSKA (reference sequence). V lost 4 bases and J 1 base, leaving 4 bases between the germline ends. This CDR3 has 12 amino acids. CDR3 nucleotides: TGCAGTGCTACGCTAACTAATGAAAAACTGTTTTTT. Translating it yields CSATLTNEKLFF.

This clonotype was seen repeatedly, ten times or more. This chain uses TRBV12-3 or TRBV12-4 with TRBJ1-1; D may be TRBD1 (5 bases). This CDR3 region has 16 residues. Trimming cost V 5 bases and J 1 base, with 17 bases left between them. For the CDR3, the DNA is TGTGCCAGCAGTCTCGCCGGTCGGGGCGCGAACACTGAAGCTTTCTTT. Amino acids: CASSLAGRGANTEAFF.

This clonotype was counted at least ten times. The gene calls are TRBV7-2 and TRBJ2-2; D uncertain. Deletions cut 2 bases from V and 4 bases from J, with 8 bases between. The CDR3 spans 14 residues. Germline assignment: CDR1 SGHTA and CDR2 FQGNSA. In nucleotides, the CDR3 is TGTGCCAGCAGCTTACTACGGTCCACCGGGGAGCTGTTTTTT. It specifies CASSLLRSTGELFF. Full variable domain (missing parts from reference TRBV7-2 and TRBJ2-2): GAGVSQSPSNKVTEKGKDVELRCDPISGHTALYWYRQSLGQGLEFLIYFQGNSAPDKSGLPSDRFSAERTGGSVSTLTIQRTQQEDSAVYLCASSLLRSTGELFFGEGSRLTVL.

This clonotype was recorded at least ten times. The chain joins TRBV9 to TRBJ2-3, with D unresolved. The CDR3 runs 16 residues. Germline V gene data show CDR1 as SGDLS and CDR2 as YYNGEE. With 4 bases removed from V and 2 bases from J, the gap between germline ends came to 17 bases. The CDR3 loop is CASSLAPRTVTDTQYF. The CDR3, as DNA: TGTGCCAGCAGCTTAGCCCCGAGGACGGTCACAGATACGCAGTATTTT.

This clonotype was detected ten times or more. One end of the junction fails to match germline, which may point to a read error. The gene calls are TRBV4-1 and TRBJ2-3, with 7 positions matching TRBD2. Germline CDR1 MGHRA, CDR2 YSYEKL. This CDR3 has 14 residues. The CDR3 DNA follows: TGTGCCAGCAGTCAGCGGGGTTCCACAGATACGCAGTATTTT. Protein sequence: CASSQRGSTDTQYF.

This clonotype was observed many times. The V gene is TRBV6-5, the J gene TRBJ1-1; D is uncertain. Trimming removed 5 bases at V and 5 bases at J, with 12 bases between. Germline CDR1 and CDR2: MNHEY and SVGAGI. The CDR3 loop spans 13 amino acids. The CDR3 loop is CASSRGGGTEAFF. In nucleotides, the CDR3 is TGTGCCAGCAGTCGGGGTGGCGGGACTGAAGCTTTCTTT.

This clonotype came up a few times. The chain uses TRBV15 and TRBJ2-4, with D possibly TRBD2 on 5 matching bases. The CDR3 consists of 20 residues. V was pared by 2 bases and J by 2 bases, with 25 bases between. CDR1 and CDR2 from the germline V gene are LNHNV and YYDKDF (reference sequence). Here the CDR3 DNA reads TGTGCCACCAGCAGACCCACATCACTAAGAGGGTATTTTACCAAAAACATTCAGTACTTC. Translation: CATSRPTSLRGYFTKNIQYF.

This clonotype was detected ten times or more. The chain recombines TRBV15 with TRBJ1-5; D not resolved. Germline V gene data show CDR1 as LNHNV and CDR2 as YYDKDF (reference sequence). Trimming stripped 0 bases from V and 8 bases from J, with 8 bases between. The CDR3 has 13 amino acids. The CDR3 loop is CATSREATEPQHF. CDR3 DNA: TGTGCCACCAGCAGAGAGGCCACGGAGCCCCAGCATTTT. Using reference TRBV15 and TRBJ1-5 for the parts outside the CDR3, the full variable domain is DAMVIQNPRYQVTQFGKPVTLSCSQTLNHNVMYWYQQKSSQAPKLLFHYYDKDFNNEADTPDNFQSRRPNTSFCFLDIRSPGLGDTAMYLCATSREATEPQHFGDGTRLSIL.